This TCR beta chain was profiled in a study of T cells expressing NK-cell markers. The CDR3 covers 17 residues. Reanalyzing the 5' RACE reads, TCRdb keeps one entry per CDR3 protein, without DNA. Here the sample table reports 500,000 to 700,000 distinct CDR3 sequences. The rearrangement uses TRBV21-1 and TRBJ2-2. TRBV21-1 is an annotated pseudogene. The source of this sequence is a man aged 18-30 years in good health. The sequencing input was blood T cells: a sorted CD56 or NKG2C T cell subset, CD4+ or CD8+ T cells, or bulk PBMC T cells (not recorded which). The CDR3 here is CASSKPASRGGTGELFF.